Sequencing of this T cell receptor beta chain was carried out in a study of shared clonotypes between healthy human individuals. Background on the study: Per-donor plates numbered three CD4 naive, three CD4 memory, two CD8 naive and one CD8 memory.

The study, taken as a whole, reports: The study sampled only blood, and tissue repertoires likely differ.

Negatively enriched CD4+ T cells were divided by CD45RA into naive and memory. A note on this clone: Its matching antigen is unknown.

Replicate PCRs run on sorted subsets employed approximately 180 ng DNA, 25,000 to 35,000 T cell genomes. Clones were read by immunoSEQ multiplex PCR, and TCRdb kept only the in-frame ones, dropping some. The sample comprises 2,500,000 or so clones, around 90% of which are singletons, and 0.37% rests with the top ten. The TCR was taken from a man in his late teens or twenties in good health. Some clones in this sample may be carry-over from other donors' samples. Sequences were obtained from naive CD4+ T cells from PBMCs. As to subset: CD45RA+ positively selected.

The CDR3 region is CASSRGVLETQYF. The CDR3 coding sequence is TGTGCCAGCAGCCGGGGTGTATTGGAGACCCAGTACTTC. The gene calls are TRBV28 and TRBJ2-5, with D tentatively TRBD2 (5 bases). The germline V gene encodes CDR1 MDHEN and CDR2 SYDVKM. V was shortened by 6 bases and J by 5 bases, with 13 bases between the two germline ends. The length of the CDR3 is 13 residues.